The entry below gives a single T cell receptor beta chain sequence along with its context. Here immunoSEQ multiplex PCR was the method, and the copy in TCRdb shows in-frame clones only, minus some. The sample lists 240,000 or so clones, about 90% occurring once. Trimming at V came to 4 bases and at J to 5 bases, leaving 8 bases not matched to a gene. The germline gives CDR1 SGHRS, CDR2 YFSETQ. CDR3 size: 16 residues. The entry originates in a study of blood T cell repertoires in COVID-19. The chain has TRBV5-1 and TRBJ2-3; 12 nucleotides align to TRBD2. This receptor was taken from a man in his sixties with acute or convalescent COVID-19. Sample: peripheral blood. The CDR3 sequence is CASSLTSGRIGDTQYF. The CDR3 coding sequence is TGCGCCAGCAGCCTGACTAGCGGGAGAATTGGAGATACGCAGTATTTT. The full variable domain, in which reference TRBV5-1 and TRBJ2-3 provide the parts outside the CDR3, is KAGVTQTPRYLIKTRGQQVTLSCSPISGHRSVSWYQQTPGQGLQFLFEYFSETQRNKGNFPGRFSGRQFSNSRSEMNVSTLELGDSALYLCASSLTSGRIGDTQYFGPGTRLTVL.